These 12 T cell receptor beta chains were all obtained from the same sample, sequenced in a study of shared clonotypes between healthy human individuals. The data were produced by immunoSEQ multiplex PCR, yet TCRdb's version contains in-frame clones alone and is incomplete. The table records under 600,000 clones, about 97% of them present only once. The sample taken for sequencing was naive CD4+ T cells sorted from blood. Subset noted: CD45RA+ positively selected. These receptor sequences come from a woman in her twenties or thirties in good health.

The V and J genes are TRBV10-3 and TRBJ2-6, with no clear D. V was shortened by 8 bases and J by 0 bases, with 5 bases between the two germline ends. The CDR3 covers 13 residues. CDR1 and CDR2 from the germline V gene are ENHRY and SYGVKD. CDR3 sequence (DNA): TGTGCCATCGGCGACTCTGGGGCCAACGTCCTGACTTTC. Its translation: CAIGDSGANVLTF.

This clone was recorded once. J is TRBJ2-7 and V is TRBV4-1; tentative D call: TRBD2 (6 bases). The V and J ends lost 0 bases and 2 bases respectively, with 17 bases between them. CDR1 is MGHRA and CDR2 is YSYEKL in the germline V gene. CDR3 length equals 17 residues. CDR3 protein: CASSQDPSIAEAYEQYF. DNA of the CDR3: TGCGCCAGCAGCCAAGATCCGAGCATAGCGGAAGCCTACGAGCAGTACTTC.

This clone has only one observation. This chain connects TRBV7-9 to TRBJ2-7, with unresolved D. Deletions cut 1 base from V and 7 bases from J, with 8 bases between. CDR1 and CDR2 from the germline V gene are SEHNR and FQNEAQ (reference sequence). The CDR3 has 12 residues. The CDR3 DNA sequence: TGTGCCAGCAGCTTAGAGGTGGCGGAGCAGTACTTC. Translated: CASSLEVAEQYF.

This clone was detected once. V gene TRBV30 combines with J gene TRBJ2-5; D remains unclear. V gave up 3 bases and J gave up 5 bases, with 19 bases separating them. CDR1 and CDR2 from the germline V gene are GTSNPN and SVGIG (reference sequence). The CDR3 extends over 15 amino acids. This CDR3 reads CAWSLDWKTVETQYF. The CDR3 DNA is TGTGCCTGGAGCCTCGACTGGAAAACGGTGGAGACCCAGTACTTC. The variable domain in full, with the rest retrieved from reference TRBV30 and TRBJ2-5, is SQTIHQWPATLVQPVGSPLSLECTVEGTSNPNLYWYRQAAGRGLQLLFYSVGIGQISSEVPQNLSASRPQDRQFILSSKKLLLSDSGFYLCAWSLDWKTVETQYFGPGTRLLVL.

The chain is built from TRBV30 and TRBJ2-5, with TRBD1 matching over 7 bases. V was clipped by 3 bases and J by 1 base; unmatched bases: 5. Germline CDR1 GTSNPN, CDR2 SVGIG (reference sequence). The CDR3 is made up of 14 amino acids. In DNA, the CDR3 is TGTGCCTGGAGGGGCAGGGGGACCCAAGAGACCCAGTACTTC. Encoded protein: CAWRGRGTQETQYF.

In its sample, this clone was seen once. The chain combines TRBV29-1 with TRBJ2-1, with D uncertain. CDR1 and CDR2 from the germline V gene are SQVTM and ANQGSEA. The V end was cut by 7 bases, the J end by 6 bases, with 19 bases between. The CDR3 spans 14 residues. The CDR3 DNA is TGCAGCGCCTCACCCCGTTTAGTTTTCAATGAGCAGTTCTTC. Protein: CSASPRLVFNEQFF.

J is TRBJ1-5 and V is TRBV18; D unclear. From germline, CDR1 is KGHSH and CDR2 LQKENI. V lost 2 bases and J lost 7, with 12 bases in between. This CDR3 has 14 residues. Here the CDR3 reads CASSPGGSIQPQHF. Here the CDR3 DNA reads TGTGCCAGCTCACCAGGAGGCAGTATACAGCCCCAGCATTTT.

CDR3 residues: CASTAGGAPKNIQYF. CDR3 sequence (DNA): TGTGCCAGCACCGCAGGGGGCGCTCCCAAAAACATTCAGTACTTC. The J gene is TRBJ2-4, the V gene TRBV28; 8 nucleotides match TRBD1. The CDR3 covers 15 residues. Per the germline V gene, CDR1 is MDHEN and CDR2 is SYDVKM. J gave up 2 bases and V 7 bases, and 7 bases lay outside the gene matches.

V gene TRBV29-1 combines with J gene TRBJ2-4, with a weak D call TRBD2 (6 bases). Germline values: CDR1 SQVTM, CDR2 ANQGSEA. Trimming shortened V by 0 bases and J by 0 bases, and 18 bases separated the two germline ends. CDR3 length: 18 amino acids. DNA for the CDR3: TGCAGCGTTGAAGAGGACCGGGGGACGAGAGGAGCCAAAAACATTCAGTACTTC. Translated: CSVEEDRGTRGAKNIQYF.

V gene TRBV6-5 combines with J gene TRBJ1-5, with D perhaps matching TRBD1 (5 bases). CDR3 length equals 14 residues. Germline V gene lookup returns CDR1 MNHEY and CDR2 SVGAGI. With 1 base removed from V and 5 bases from J, the gap between germline ends came to 9 bases. The CDR3 DNA sequence: TGTGCCAGCAGTTACTTGGGGGGGGATCAGCCCCAGCATTTT. This gives the protein CASSYLGGDQPQHF.

The J gene is TRBJ2-7, the V gene TRBV7-9, with D hard to call. This CDR3 region has 12 residues. Germline loops: CDR1 SEHNR, CDR2 FQNEAQ (reference sequence). Trimming pared 3 bases from V and 4 bases from J, leaving 7 bases between. CDR3 in DNA: TGTGCCAGCAGCTTTCCCTCGTACGAGCAGTACTTC. Its protein product is CASSFPSYEQYF.

The chain recombines TRBV28 with TRBJ2-7; no clear D gene. The CDR3 covers 13 residues. The ends were cut back, 0 bases at V and 3 bases at J, with 6 bases in the middle. Per the germline V gene, CDR1 is MDHEN and CDR2 is SYDVKM. The CDR3 DNA follows: TGTGCCAGCAGTTTATGGCGCAGCTACGAGCAGTACTTC. Protein: CASSLWRSYEQYF.